What follows are 20 T cell receptor beta chains derived from one specimen sequenced in a study of Graves' ophthalmopathy and Graves' hyperthyroidism. Amplification targeted the TCR beta CDR3 regions, with RNA transcripts as the source material. RT-PCR was first run with HTBI primers, then multiplex PCR in a second round. TCRdb independently ran MiXCR on the multiplex PCR reads; one entry per CDR3 protein. This table has some 240,000 distinct CDR3 sequences, 40% to 50% appearing once. Sequencing was performed on peripheral blood. The source of these receptors is an adult man with Graves' ophthalmopathy.

The genes are TRBV18 and TRBJ2-5, with no clear D. Trimming took off 2 bases at V and 4 bases at J, with 8 bases between the two ends. The CDR3 is 13 residues long. The germline gives CDR1 KGHSH, CDR2 LQKENI. As DNA, the CDR3 is TGTGCCAGCTCACCAGAAGGACGAGAGACCCAGTACTTC. Protein: CASSPEGRETQYF.

The table lists this clonotype with a few counts. CDR3 nucleotide sequence: TGCAGTGCTCCCTCCGACCCGGGACTACTGGAGACCCAGTACTTC. This gives the protein CSAPSDPGLLETQYF. The genes are TRBV20-1 and TRBJ2-5; 7 positions agree with TRBD2. The CDR3 totals 15 residues. Germline CDR1 is DFQATT and CDR2 is SNEGSKA (reference sequence). After removal of 5 bases from V and 5 bases from J, the junction contained 14 bases not matched to a gene.

The chain links TRBV25-1 to TRBJ1-2, with 7 nucleotides matching TRBD1. The CDR3 loop spans 15 amino acids. Germline CDR1 reads MGHDK; CDR2 reads SYGVNS. The V segment lost 4 bases and the J segment 3 bases; nucleotides outside the gene matches: 8. In nucleotides, the CDR3 is TGTGCCAGCAGTGGATTCGGACAGGACGACTATGGCTACACCTTC. This sequence encodes CASSGFGQDDYGYTF.

The chain recombines TRBV20-1 with TRBJ2-6; a weak D match, TRBD2 (6 bases). Trimming took 7 bases from V and 2 from J, leaving 6 bases between them. From germline, CDR1 is DFQATT and CDR2 SNEGSKA (reference sequence). This CDR3 is built from 12 residues. The CDR3 DNA follows: TGCAGTGGACTAGCTGGGGCCAACGTCCTGACTTTC. Amino acids: CSGLAGANVLTF.

V and J are TRBV30 and TRBJ1-4; 10 nucleotides line up with TRBD1. The CDR3 runs to 17 residues. The V segment lost 1 base and the J segment 2 bases; nucleotides outside the gene matches: 7. Germline V gene sequence: CDR1 GTSNPN, CDR2 SVGIG (reference sequence). The CDR3 DNA follows: TGTGCCTGGAGTGCCCCGGGACAGGGGCCGACTAATGAAAAACTGTTTTTT. Its translation: CAWSAPGQGPTNEKLFF. The full variable domain, completed using reference TRBV30 and TRBJ1-4, is SQTIHQWPATLVQPVGSPLSLECTVEGTSNPNLYWYRQAAGRGLQLLFYSVGIGQISSEVPQNLSASRPQDRQFILSSKKLLLSDSGFYLCAWSAPGQGPTNEKLFFGSGTQLSVL.

This chain links TRBV7-8 with TRBJ1-1, with 8 bases aligning to TRBD1. The ends lost 0 bases at V and 11 bases at J; junction bases unmatched: 8. CDR1 is SGHVS, CDR2 FQNEAQ, per germline. This CDR3 spans 14 amino acids. The CDR3 reads CASSLASRGHVAFF. In DNA, the CDR3 is TGTGCCAGCAGCTTAGCATCCAGGGGGCATGTGGCTTTCTTT.

This clonotype was detected a few times. This chain joins TRBV7-6 and TRBJ2-5, with 9 nucleotides matching TRBD1. Germline CDR1 is SGHVS and CDR2 is FNYEAQ. The CDR3 sequence is 15 residues long. V trimming: 6 bases; J trimming: 5 bases; junction bases outside the gene matches: 10. CDR3 DNA: TGTGCCAGCAGTCAAACAGGGGGCGTTTCCGAGACCCAGTACTTC. Translated: CASSQTGGVSETQYF.

This clonotype was detected only a few times. The chain is built from TRBV7-8 and TRBJ2-1; D is uncertain. Between the trimmed V and J ends, which lost 5 bases and 5 bases, there was a span of 16 bases. CDR3 length equals 15 residues. The germline CDR1 and CDR2 sequences are SGHVS and FQNEAQ. This chain's CDR3 is CASSGNGVLDNEQFF. The CDR3 nucleotides are TGTGCCAGCAGCGGGAATGGGGTGCTCGACAATGAGCAGTTCTTC.

The chain recombines TRBV7-9 with TRBJ2-7, with D tentatively TRBD2 (6 bases). The CDR3 totals 14 residues. Trimming removed 5 bases from V and 7 bases from J, with 18 bases in between. The V gene's germline CDR1 is SEHNR and CDR2 FQNEAQ (reference sequence). In nucleotides, the CDR3 is TGTGCCAGCAGCCCCGGCGGGGTGGAAGATGAGCAGTACTTC. This encodes CASSPGGVEDEQYF.

This chain uses TRBV20-1 with TRBJ1-5, with TRBD1 matching over 10 bases. There are 14 residues in the CDR3. Germline loops: CDR1 DFQATT, CDR2 SNEGSKA (reference sequence). The ends lost 5 bases at V and 6 bases at J; junction bases unmatched: 7. CDR3 protein: CSAPWTGGLQPQHF. CDR3 nucleotides: TGCAGTGCTCCTTGGACAGGGGGTCTTCAGCCCCAGCATTTT.

The chain recombines TRBV27 with TRBJ1-1; D might be TRBD1 (6 bases). V gave up 6 bases and J gave up 3 bases, with 14 bases separating them. This CDR3 is 14 amino acids long. The germline CDR1 and CDR2 sequences are MNHEY and SMNVEV (reference sequence). CDR3 sequence: CASRLTGRDTEAFF. Written as DNA, the CDR3 is TGTGCCAGCAGACTCACAGGGAGGGACACTGAAGCTTTCTTT.

The J gene is TRBJ2-2, the V gene TRBV24-1; the match to TRBD1 covers 7 bases. Per germline, CDR1 KGHDR and CDR2 SFDVKD. J lost 0 bases, V lost 6 bases, and 9 bases had no gene match. This CDR3 has 17 amino acids. CDR3 DNA: TGTGCCACCAGTTCTCAATCACAGGGGCCGAACACCGGGGAGCTGTTTTTT. It yields the protein CATSSQSQGPNTGELFF.

This clonotype has just a few counts. The gene calls are TRBV15 and TRBJ1-4; TRBD1 aligns across 7 bases. The germline V gene has CDR1 LNHNV and CDR2 YYDKDF (reference sequence). V was pared by 4 bases and J by 3 bases, with 8 bases of the junction left unmatched. CDR3 length: 16 residues. DNA of the CDR3: TGTGCCACCAGCAACTACACAGGGGCCCCTAATGAAAAACTGTTTTTT. Translation gives CATSNYTGAPNEKLFF.

The rearrangement uses TRBV7-3 and TRBJ1-2, with TRBD1 matching over 7 bases. CDR3 length equals 14 residues. After removal of 4 bases from V and 5 bases from J, the junction contained 7 bases not matched to a gene. CDR1 SGHTA and CDR2 FQGTGA come from the germline V gene. The CDR3 nucleotides are TGTGCCAGCAGCTCCCAGACAGGGCCATATGGCTACACCTTC. Protein product: CASSSQTGPYGYTF.

The sample holds a few counts of this clonotype. This rearrangement joins TRBV12-3 or TRBV12-4 to TRBJ2-7, with unresolved D. Between the trimmed V and J ends, which lost 3 bases and 6 bases, there was a span of 6 bases. The CDR3 is 11 amino acids. This chain's CDR3 is CASSFSVEQYF. The CDR3 DNA reads as TGTGCCAGCAGTTTTTCTGTCGAGCAGTACTTC.

This chain joins TRBV29-1 and TRBJ2-7; possible D gene TRBD1, 6 bases. This CDR3 is built from 14 residues. Germline V gene data show CDR1 as SQVTM and CDR2 as ANQGSEA. The V gene lost 1 base and the J gene lost 0 bases, with 10 bases spanning the gap. This CDR3 reads CSVEGGLNSYEQYF. DNA of the CDR3: TGCAGCGTTGAAGGGGGGCTAAACTCCTACGAGCAGTACTTC.

In its sample, this clonotype was seen a few times. The chain couples TRBV7-3 to TRBJ1-1; 7 positions match TRBD1. The CDR3 is made up of 14 amino acids. The ends lost 5 bases at V and 4 bases at J; junction bases unmatched: 7. CDR1 is SGHTA, CDR2 FQGTGA, per germline. CDR3 protein: CASSQTSGGTEAFF. CDR3 nucleotides: TGTGCCAGCAGCCAGACGTCAGGGGGCACTGAAGCTTTCTTT.

The gene calls are TRBV7-9 and TRBJ1-2; TRBD1 might be the D (5 bases). CDR1 and CDR2 (germline): SEHNR, FQNEAQ (reference sequence). The CDR3 totals 16 residues. Trimming took off 2 bases at V and 4 bases at J, with 17 bases between the two ends. Written as DNA, the CDR3 is TGTGCCAGCAGCTTAAACCTGGGACGGCCGTTCTATGGCTACACCTTC. It specifies CASSLNLGRPFYGYTF.

This clonotype was seen a few times. The chain recombines TRBV2 with TRBJ1-2; D is uncertain. Germline CDR1 and CDR2: SNHLY and FYNNEI. Deletions cut 3 bases from V and 1 base from J, with 6 bases between. The CDR3 length is 13 residues. The CDR3 sequence is CASSEEINYGYTF. DNA of the CDR3: TGTGCCAGCAGTGAGGAGATTAACTATGGCTACACCTTC.

The V call is TRBV19, the J call TRBJ2-6; D may be TRBD1 (5 bases). Germline V gene data show CDR1 as LNHDA and CDR2 as SQIVND (reference sequence). The CDR3 extends over 18 amino acids. The V and J ends lost 5 bases and 0 bases respectively, with 17 bases between them. CDR3 amino acids: CASSLRVPGFSGANVLTF. In nucleotides, the CDR3 is TGTGCCAGTAGTCTCAGGGTACCCGGCTTCTCTGGGGCCAACGTCCTGACTTTC.